This TCR beta chain stems from a study of shared clonotypes between healthy human individuals. Measured with immunoSEQ multiplex PCR; TCRdb has only the in-frame clones, and not every one. Of roughly 2.5 million clones detected, more than 80% appear once; the ten largest clones hold 0.14%. Between the trimmed V and J ends, which lost 3 bases and 7 bases, there was a span of 19 bases. The CDR3 is made up of 16 amino acids. From germline, CDR1 is SGHNT and CDR2 YENEEA. This sequence was found in a man aged 18-30 years in good health. Material: naive CD4+ T cells sorted from blood. As to subset: CD45RA+ positively selected. The chain combines TRBV11-3 with TRBJ1-5, with D possibly TRBD1 on 6 matching bases. The CDR3 nucleotides are TGTGCCAGCAGCTTTGCGGCCGGCGGGGGGCAACAGCCCCAGCATTTT. It codes for CASSFAAGGGQQPQHF.